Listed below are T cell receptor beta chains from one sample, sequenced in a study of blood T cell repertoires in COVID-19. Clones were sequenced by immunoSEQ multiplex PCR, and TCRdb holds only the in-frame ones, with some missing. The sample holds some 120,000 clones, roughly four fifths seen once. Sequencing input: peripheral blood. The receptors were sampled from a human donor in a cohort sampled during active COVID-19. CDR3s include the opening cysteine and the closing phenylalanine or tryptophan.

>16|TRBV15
CATSRGLAGGRDEQYF
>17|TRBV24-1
CATSDPADREHNQPQHF
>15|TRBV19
CASSGPTGRVTEAFF
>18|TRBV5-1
CASSLAGSSGTSSYEQYF
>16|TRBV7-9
CASSLLPRGDFNEQFF
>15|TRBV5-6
CASSLYGRRSTAQYF
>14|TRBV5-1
CASSLSGGVYEQYF
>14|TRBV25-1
CASSELAWSQPQHF
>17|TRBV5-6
CASAWTGGTGPNTEAFF
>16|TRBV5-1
CASSLQGASGGETQYF
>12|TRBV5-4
CAIRTDTYGYTF
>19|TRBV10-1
CASSAILTTGTEKRNEQFF
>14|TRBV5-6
CASSLGQGYQPQHF
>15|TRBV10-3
CAISGGDREDTEAFF
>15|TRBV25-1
CATARTGPIYNEQFF
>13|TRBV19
CASSRGLYNEQFF
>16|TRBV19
CASSAGTSGQGETQYF
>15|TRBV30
CAWSLRRSTSTEAFF
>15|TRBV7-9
CASSVSGPLGNTQYF
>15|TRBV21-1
CASSISGLSTDTQYF